Below are 25 T cell receptor beta chains sequenced from a single sample in a study of CXCR3-negative and CXCR3-positive naive CD8 T cells. Study-level points and caveats: Hydrophobicity of TRB CDR3s was greater in CXCR3-positive naive cells than in CXCR3-negative naive cells.

The antigens these receptors bind are not known. The method, 5' RACE with UMI labels, was used to prepare the TRB cDNA libraries. TCRdb reanalyzed the 5' RACE reads and collapses them to one entry per CDR3 protein, without DNA. The sample has approximately 100,000 distinct CDR3 sequences, and its top ten clones hold approximately 1%. The sample taken for sequencing was naive CXCR3+ CD8+ T cells from blood. The subset here: CD45RO-CCR7+CD27+CD95- naive CD8+ T cells expressing CXCR3 (TNR3+). The receptors derive from a human donor in good health. Some clones in this sample may be carry-over from other donors' samples.

The rearrangement joins TRBV5-6 to TRBJ1-5; the D call of TRBD1 rests on TCRdb alone, since no DNA is present to check it. The CDR3 extends over 16 amino acids. The V gene's germline CDR1 is SGHDT and CDR2 YYEEEE. The CDR3 is CASSLTRAGEGQPQHF.

V is TRBV20-1 and J is TRBJ2-1; TCRdb's D call, TRBD1, is unchecked because there is no DNA. Germline values: CDR1 DFQATT, CDR2 SNEGSKA (reference sequence). The length of the CDR3 is 13 residues. CDR3 region: CSARTDRDNEQFF.

CDR3 sequence reads: CASSQDQETQYF. The chain is built from TRBV3-1 and TRBJ2-5. The germline V gene has CDR1 LGHDT and CDR2 YNNKEL (reference sequence). The CDR3 has 12 amino acids.

The chain has TRBV4-1 and TRBJ1-4; without DNA, the TCRdb call of TRBD1 cannot be checked. The length of the CDR3 is 17 residues. Germline V gene sequence: CDR1 MGHRA, CDR2 YSYEKL. This chain's CDR3 is CASTNRGQGETNEKLFF.

The V gene is TRBV28, the J gene TRBJ2-7; without DNA, the TCRdb call of TRBD2 cannot be checked. This CDR3 region has 12 residues. The germline V gene encodes CDR1 MDHEN and CDR2 SYDVKM. The CDR3 here is CASSFRGYEQYF. Together with reference TRBV28 and TRBJ2-7, the CDR3 gives the full variable domain: DVKVTQSSRYLVKRTGEKVFLECVQDMDHENMFWYRQDPGLGLRLIYFSYDVKMKEKGDIPEGYSVSREKKERFSLILESASTNQTSMYLCASSFRGYEQYFGPGTRLTVT.

The J gene is TRBJ2-7, the V gene TRBV20-1; there is no DNA to check the TCRdb D call of TRBD1. The CDR3 runs 14 residues. Germline V gene lookup returns CDR1 DFQATT and CDR2 SNEGSKA (reference sequence). The chain's CDR3 is CSASSGTGVYEQYF.

V gene TRBV27 combines with J gene TRBJ1-2; TCRdb's D call, TRBD1, is unchecked because there is no DNA. The CDR3 has 14 amino acids. The germline CDR1 and CDR2 sequences are MNHEY and SMNVEV (reference sequence). The CDR3 loop is CASSQTGSNYGYTF.

The rearrangement links TRBV14 to TRBJ2-7; checking the TCRdb D call of TRBD1 is not possible without DNA. Germline V gene data show CDR1 as SGHDN and CDR2 as FVKESK. The CDR3 is made up of 18 amino acids. The CDR3 sequence is CASSQVSGAPFISYEQYF.

The chain is built from TRBV28 and TRBJ2-2; lacking DNA, the TRBD1 call made by TCRdb goes unchecked. This CDR3 has 14 amino acids. Per germline, CDR1 MDHEN and CDR2 SYDVKM. CDR3 residues: CASTTGQGTGELFF.

The chain couples TRBV7-2 to TRBJ2-3; TCRdb's D call of TRBD1 is untestable without DNA. The CDR3 contains 16 residues. Germline CDR1 reads SGHTA; CDR2 reads FQGNSA. CDR3 sequence reads: CASSLVGGTGTDTQYF.

The chain has TRBV6-5 and TRBJ1-1. Germline V gene data show CDR1 as MNHEY and CDR2 as SVGAGI. The CDR3 is 14 amino acids. The CDR3 reads CASSYEGDRTEAFF.

The chain carries TRBV5-5 and TRBJ2-7; TCRdb's D call of TRBD2 is untestable without DNA. Germline V gene sequence: CDR1 SGHKS, CDR2 YYEKEE (reference sequence). This CDR3 region has 14 residues. CDR3: CASSLVQGLYEQYF.

The chain has TRBV5-5 and TRBJ2-7; TCRdb lists TRBD1, though no DNA is available to test this call. Germline V lookup: CDR1 SGHKS, CDR2 YYEKEE (reference sequence). CDR3 length: 17 amino acids. CDR3 region: CASSLQGSGTGSYEQYF.

The chain joins TRBV5-6 to TRBJ2-5. The CDR3 loop spans 13 amino acids. Germline V gene lookup returns CDR1 SGHDT and CDR2 YYEEEE. CDR3 region: CASTGWGQETQYF. The variable domain in full, completed from reference TRBV5-6 and TRBJ2-5, reads DAGVTQSPTHLIKTRGQQVTLRCSPKSGHDTVSWYQQALGQGPQFIFQYYEEEERQRGNFPDRFSGHQFPNYSSELNVNALLLGDSALYLCASTGWGQETQYFGPGTRLLVL.

The chain couples TRBV21-1 to TRBJ2-1. TRBV21-1 is deemed a pseudogene. The CDR3 spans 12 residues. CDR3 sequence: CASSKGNNEQFF.

The rearrangement joins TRBV7-2 to TRBJ2-1; TCRdb's D call, TRBD2, is unchecked because there is no DNA. Germline CDR1 is SGHTA and CDR2 is FQGNSA. The CDR3 covers 16 residues. CDR3: CASSPTLAGSYNEQFF.

This rearrangement joins TRBV11-3 to TRBJ1-2. The V gene's germline CDR1 is SGHNT and CDR2 YENEEA. This CDR3 is 11 amino acids long. This chain's CDR3 is CASSSLNGYTF.

The V call is TRBV6-2 or TRBV6-3, the J call TRBJ2-1. Germline lookup yields CDR1 MNHEY and CDR2 SVGEGT. The CDR3 extends over 13 amino acids. The CDR3: CASSYSGDNEQFF.

The chain couples TRBV19 to TRBJ2-7; with no DNA, the TCRdb D assignment of TRBD1 cannot be verified. There are 13 residues in the CDR3. The germline CDR1 and CDR2 sequences are LNHDA and SQIVND (reference sequence). The CDR3 protein is CASSIGGRYEQYF.

The chain combines TRBV5-6 with TRBJ2-7. Germline-derived CDR1 and CDR2 are SGHDT and YYEEEE. This CDR3 region has 13 residues. The CDR3 loop reads CASSFVGGYEQYF.

V gene TRBV15 combines with J gene TRBJ2-1; TCRdb outputs TRBD1, but without DNA this stays unchecked. The CDR3 length is 16 residues. The V gene's germline CDR1 is LNHNV and CDR2 YYDKDF (reference sequence). The CDR3 sequence is CATSRDRYGGENEQFF.

The chain couples TRBV21-1 to TRBJ2-7. TRBV21-1 is termed a pseudogene. This CDR3 is built from 16 residues. This chain's CDR3 is CASSTYPGKSSYEQYF.

The V call is TRBV20-1, the J call TRBJ2-1. Germline assignment: CDR1 DFQATT and CDR2 SNEGSKA (reference sequence). The CDR3 loop spans 14 amino acids. The CDR3 region is CSAEKIYSYNEQFF.

CDR3: CSVEGAGGTYEQYF. This sequence joins TRBV29-1 and TRBJ2-7; TCRdb picks TRBD1, but there is no DNA to check that call. CDR1 and CDR2 (germline): SQVTM, ANQGSEA. The CDR3 runs to 14 residues.

The CDR3 spells CASSEADNPYEQYF. The chain links TRBV12-3 or TRBV12-4 to TRBJ2-7. The CDR3 has 14 amino acids.